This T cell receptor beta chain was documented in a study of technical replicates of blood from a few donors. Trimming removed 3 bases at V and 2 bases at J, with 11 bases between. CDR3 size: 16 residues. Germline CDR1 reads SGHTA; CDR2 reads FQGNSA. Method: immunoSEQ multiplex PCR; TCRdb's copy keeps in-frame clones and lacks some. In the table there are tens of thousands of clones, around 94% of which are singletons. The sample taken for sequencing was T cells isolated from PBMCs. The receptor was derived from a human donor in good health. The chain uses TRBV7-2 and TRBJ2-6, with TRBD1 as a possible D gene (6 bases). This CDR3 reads CASSLEAGAGANVLTF. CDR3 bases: TGTGCCAGCAGCTTGGAGGCAGGGGCTGGGGCCAACGTCCTGACTTTC. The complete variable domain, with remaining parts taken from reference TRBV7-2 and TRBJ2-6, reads GAGVSQSPSNKVTEKGKDVELRCDPISGHTALYWYRQSLGQGLEFLIYFQGNSAPDKSGLPSDRFSAERTGGSVSTLTIQRTQQEDSAVYLCASSLEAGAGANVLTFGAGSRLTVL.